One and the same sample provided the 16 T cell receptor beta chains below, sequenced in a study of human T cells and chemical hapten exposure. Time point described: pre-sensitization, week 0. The treatment: therapeutic diphenylcyclopropenone sensitization with weekly scalp DPC. One entry per CDR3 protein results from TCRdb running MiXCR on the RACE reads. This sample yields 65,000 to 70,000 distinct CDR3 sequences, of which about a tenth are seen a single time; approximately 4.7% belongs to the top ten. This specimen consisted of whole blood, obtained in connection with sensitization to the hapten diphenylcyclopropenone (DPC). These receptors came from a woman between 50 and 59 years old with alopecia areata. Some clones in this sample may be carry-over from other donors' samples.

Ten or more counts support this clonotype. This rearrangement joins TRBV20-1 to TRBJ2-2; 9 positions agree with TRBD2. With 3 bases clipped from V and 1 base from J, the junction kept 0 bases outside the gene matches. CDR1 DFQATT and CDR2 SNEGSKA come from the germline V gene (reference sequence). The CDR3 loop spans 14 amino acids. The CDR3 sequence is CSARTSGNTGELFF. The CDR3 bases are TGCAGTGCTAGGACTAGCGGGAACACCGGGGAGCTGTTTTTT.

This clonotype was counted many times. The J gene is TRBJ2-5, the V gene TRBV7-6; TRBD2 aligns across 8 bases. The CDR3 loop spans 17 amino acids. Germline CDR1 is SGHVS and CDR2 is FNYEAQ. The trim removed 1 base at V and 3 bases at J, leaving 10 bases unmatched. The CDR3 protein is CASSLVFGLAIEETQYF. CDR3 in DNA: TGTGCCAGCAGCTTAGTCTTCGGACTAGCAATAGAAGAGACCCAGTACTTC.

The CDR3 protein is CASSPTDGRVSSPLHF. The DNA for the CDR3 is TGTGCCAGCTCACCCACCGACGGCAGGGTTAGTTCACCCCTCCACTTT. The gene calls are TRBV18 and TRBJ1-6, with a tentative D call TRBD1 (5 bases). The germline V and J ends were trimmed by 3 bases and 9 bases, with 18 bases remaining between them. Per the germline V gene, CDR1 is KGHSH and CDR2 is LQKENI. This CDR3 region has 16 residues.

This clonotype has at least ten counts. The CDR3 DNA is TGTGCCAGCAGTTTTAATCGGGACAGGGGGGGTGAGCAGTACTTC. This encodes CASSFNRDRGGEQYF. This chain connects TRBV27 to TRBJ2-7, with 11 bases lining up with TRBD1. The germline CDR1 and CDR2 sequences are MNHEY and SMNVEV (reference sequence). With 3 bases clipped from V and 7 bases from J, the junction kept 8 bases outside the gene matches. This CDR3 is 15 amino acids long.

This clonotype has ten or more counts. The chain combines TRBV20-1 with TRBJ2-5; D perhaps matches TRBD1 (6 bases). V was shortened by 5 bases and J by 5 bases, with 21 bases between the two germline ends. Germline assignment: CDR1 DFQATT and CDR2 SNEGSKA (reference sequence). This CDR3 has 15 amino acids. The CDR3 is CSAVPLGAVGETQYF. The DNA of the CDR3 is TGCAGTGCTGTCCCTCTGGGGGCGGTCGGGGAGACCCAGTACTTC.

Ten or more counts support this clonotype. This chain uses TRBV5-4 with TRBJ1-1; D gene unclear. With 2 bases removed from V and 0 bases from J, the gap between germline ends came to 5 bases. CDR1 SGHNT and CDR2 YYREEE come from the germline V gene (reference sequence). The CDR3 consists of 13 residues. The CDR3 sequence: CASSFGLNTEAFF. DNA of the CDR3: TGTGCCAGCAGCTTCGGGCTGAACACTGAAGCTTTCTTT.

The chain carries TRBV30 and TRBJ1-3, with unresolved D. The V end lost 1 base, the J end lost 4 bases, and 20 bases lay between the germline ends. The germline V gene encodes CDR1 GTSNPN and CDR2 SVGIG (reference sequence). The CDR3 loop spans 17 amino acids. This chain's CDR3 is CAWSGATGIRLGNTIYF. The CDR3 region has the DNA TGTGCCTGGAGTGGGGCCACGGGAATACGGCTGGGAAACACCATATATTTT.

This clonotype was seen more than once but under ten times. The chain combines TRBV10-2 with TRBJ2-5; no firm D call. V was cut by 3 bases and J by 5 bases, with 4 bases left in between. Germline CDR1 is WSHSY and CDR2 is SAAADI. The CDR3 runs 11 residues. CDR3: CASSEVETQYF. The DNA of the CDR3 is TGCGCCAGCAGTGAAGTGGAGACCCAGTACTTC.

This clonotype was seen at least ten times. The chain recombines TRBV27 with TRBJ1-4; D is ambiguous. V lost 2 bases and J lost 8, with 12 bases in between. Germline V gene lookup returns CDR1 MNHEY and CDR2 SMNVEV (reference sequence). This CDR3 is built from 14 residues. The DNA for the CDR3 is TGTGCCAGCAGTTTAGGCGGTGTCAGCGAAAAACTGTTTTTT. Protein sequence: CASSLGGVSEKLFF.

This chain connects TRBV28 to TRBJ2-1, with TRBD1 identical over 8 bases. This CDR3 has 15 amino acids. Germline trimming cut 7 bases from V and 0 bases from J; bases unmatched to any gene: 5. Germline V gives CDR1 MDHEN, CDR2 SYDVKM. The CDR3 here is CASISGGGSYNEQFF. CDR3 DNA sequence: TGTGCCAGCATCTCAGGGGGCGGCTCCTACAATGAGCAGTTCTTC. The complete variable domain, with remaining parts taken from reference TRBV28 and TRBJ2-1, reads DVKVTQSSRYLVKRTGEKVFLECVQDMDHENMFWYRQDPGLGLRLIYFSYDVKMKEKGDIPEGYSVSREKKERFSLILESASTNQTSMYLCASISGGGSYNEQFFGPGTRLTVL.

This clonotype was recorded many times. V and J are TRBV6-2 or TRBV6-3 and TRBJ1-4, with a possible D match to TRBD1 (5 bases). Per germline, CDR1 MNHEY and CDR2 SVGEGT. There are 20 residues in the CDR3. Deletions cut 5 bases from V and 0 bases from J, with 25 bases between. DNA for the CDR3: TGTGCCAGCAGTGATAAACGTCGAGGACAAAAATTATCAACTAATGAAAAACTGTTTTTT. Protein sequence: CASSDKRRGQKLSTNEKLFF.

The chain links TRBV5-5 to TRBJ1-6, with TRBD1 matching 7 bases. This CDR3 is 15 amino acids long. V was pared by 4 bases and J by 7 bases, with 8 bases of the junction left unmatched. CDR1 and CDR2 (germline): SGHKS, YYEKEE (reference sequence). The CDR3 here is CASSELTGTNSPLHF. The CDR3 nucleotides are TGTGCCAGCAGCGAACTGACAGGGACAAATTCACCCCTCCACTTT.

This clonotype was seen only once. The chain recombines TRBV29-1 with TRBJ1-4; D call uncertain. Trimming took 7 bases from V and 4 from J, leaving 13 bases between them. The length of the CDR3 is 13 residues. The germline gives CDR1 SQVTM, CDR2 ANQGSEA. Written as DNA, the CDR3 is TGCAGCGGCCAGGTGACGGGTAATGAAAAACTGTTTTTT. Translation gives CSGQVTGNEKLFF.

The J gene is TRBJ2-7, the V gene TRBV5-4, with 7 bases fitting TRBD1. The germline CDR1 and CDR2 sequences are SGHNT and YYREEE (reference sequence). With 2 bases clipped from V and 2 bases from J, the junction kept 4 bases outside the gene matches. The length of the CDR3 is 14 residues. CDR3 in amino acids: CASSFTGVPYEQYF. CDR3 in DNA: TGTGCCAGCAGCTTCACAGGGGTCCCCTACGAGCAGTACTTC.

In this sample, this clonotype turned up once. It may be a read error: a sequence one base away is much more abundant. The chain recombines TRBV18 with TRBJ1-1, with D uncertain. Germline-derived CDR1 and CDR2 are KGHSH and LQKENI. CDR3 size: 14 residues. The CDR3 DNA sequence: TGTGCCAGCTCACCACAGCCATCTATCACTGGAGCTTTCTTT. Its translation is CASSPQPSITGAFF.

The genes are TRBV20-1 and TRBJ1-4; the D gene is possibly TRBD1 (6 bases). Trimming pared 2 bases from V and 3 bases from J, leaving 10 bases between. The CDR3 totals 14 residues. Germline V gene sequence: CDR1 DFQATT, CDR2 SNEGSKA (reference sequence). CDR3 bases: TGCAGTGCTAGATGGGGGGCCGCTAATGAAAAACTGTTTTTT. Amino acid sequence: CSARWGAANEKLFF.